Given below is one T cell receptor beta chain in context. The antigen is unknown. The source of the sample is a study of CXCR3-negative and CXCR3-positive naive CD8 T cells. Study information: With about 1.5 +/- 0.3 million reads per library, the TRB reads numbered some 130 million in total. Findings and caveats of the study: Naive subsets displayed similar surface CD5, and TCR strength was inferred from TRB CDR3 properties.

Researchers prepared the TRB cDNA libraries using 5' RACE with UMI labels. TCRdb processed the 5' RACE reads again and assigns one entry to each CDR3 protein, with no DNA. The data include about 90,000 distinct CDR3 sequences; the top ten clones carry about 1%. The CDR3 has 15 residues. The germline V gene has CDR1 SGDLS and CDR2 YYNGEE. The source of this sequence is a human donor in good health. Some clones in this sample may be carry-over from other donors' samples. V gene TRBV9 combines with J gene TRBJ1-2; TCRdb designates TRBD1, a call that cannot be tested without DNA. Specimen: naive CXCR3- CD8+ T cells from blood. This sample's subset: CD45RO-CCR7+CD27+CD95- naive CD8+ T cells lacking CXCR3 (TNR3-). The CDR3 spells CASSPKTGVDYGYTF.